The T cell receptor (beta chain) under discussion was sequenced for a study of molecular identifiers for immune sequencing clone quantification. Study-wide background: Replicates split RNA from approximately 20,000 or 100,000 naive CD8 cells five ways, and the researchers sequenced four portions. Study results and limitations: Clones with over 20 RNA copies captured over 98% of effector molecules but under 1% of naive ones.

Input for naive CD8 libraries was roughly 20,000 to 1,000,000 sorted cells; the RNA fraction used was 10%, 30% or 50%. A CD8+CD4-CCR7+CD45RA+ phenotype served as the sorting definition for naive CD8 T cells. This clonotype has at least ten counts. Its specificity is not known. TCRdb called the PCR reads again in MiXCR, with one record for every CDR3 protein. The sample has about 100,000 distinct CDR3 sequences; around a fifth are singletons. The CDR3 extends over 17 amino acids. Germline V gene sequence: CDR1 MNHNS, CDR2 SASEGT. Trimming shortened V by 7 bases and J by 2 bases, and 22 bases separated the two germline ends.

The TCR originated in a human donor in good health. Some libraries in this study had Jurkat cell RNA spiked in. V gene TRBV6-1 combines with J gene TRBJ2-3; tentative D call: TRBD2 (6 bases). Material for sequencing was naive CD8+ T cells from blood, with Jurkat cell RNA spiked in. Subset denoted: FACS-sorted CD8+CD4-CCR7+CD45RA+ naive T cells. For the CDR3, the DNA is TGTGCCAGCATTGCCCCAGCGGGCTTCAGGATCACAGATACGCAGTATTTT. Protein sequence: CASIAPAGFRITDTQYF.